The clone carrying this TCR beta chain was counted a single time. The identical CDR3 is also encoded by other nucleotide sequences in the sample. This sample was taken from a study of shared clonotypes between healthy human individuals. Profiling relied on immunoSEQ multiplex PCR, and the TCRdb table lists in-frame clones only, not all of them. The sample includes roughly 300,000 clones, around 79% of them seen just once. The germline V gene encodes CDR1 SGHTA and CDR2 FQGNSA. The CDR3 loop spans 13 amino acids. J was trimmed by 5 bases and V by 3 bases; bases with no gene match: 3. The gene calls are TRBV7-2 and TRBJ2-5; TRBD1 matches 7 bases. Sequenced sample: memory CD4+ T cells sorted from blood. The subset was: CD45RA-negative fraction. This clonotype was sampled from a young man in good health. The CDR3 DNA reads TGTGCCAGCAGCTTGGGGACAGTGGAGACCCAGTACTTC. Its protein is CASSLGTVETQYF.